This T cell receptor (beta chain) was sequenced in a study of cytomegalovirus exposure and HLA in healthy donors. A word on this clone: No antigen is known for it.

Whole-study results and caveats: Among CMV-associated TCR beta chains, most appeared HLA-restricted in a later analysis.

It was with 60 Vbeta and 13 Jbeta primers that the PCR ran. Assay: immunoSEQ multiplex PCR; the TCRdb copy retains only in-frame clones and omits some. Found here are 140,000 or so clones, around 80% of them singletons; the top ten hold roughly 2.9%. Specimen: PBMCs. The TCR sequence derives from a woman in her twenties or thirties in good health and CMV-seronegative.

CDR3 amino acids: CASSQSGDLDEQFF. The CDR3 DNA is TGTGCCAGCAGCCAGAGCGGGGATTTGGATGAGCAGTTCTTC. The rearrangement uses TRBV5-8 and TRBJ2-1, with 7 bases matching TRBD2. CDR1 is SGHTS and CDR2 is YDEGEE in the germline V gene. The CDR3 extends over 14 amino acids. With V trimmed by 4 bases and J by 8 bases, 9 bases remained unmatched.